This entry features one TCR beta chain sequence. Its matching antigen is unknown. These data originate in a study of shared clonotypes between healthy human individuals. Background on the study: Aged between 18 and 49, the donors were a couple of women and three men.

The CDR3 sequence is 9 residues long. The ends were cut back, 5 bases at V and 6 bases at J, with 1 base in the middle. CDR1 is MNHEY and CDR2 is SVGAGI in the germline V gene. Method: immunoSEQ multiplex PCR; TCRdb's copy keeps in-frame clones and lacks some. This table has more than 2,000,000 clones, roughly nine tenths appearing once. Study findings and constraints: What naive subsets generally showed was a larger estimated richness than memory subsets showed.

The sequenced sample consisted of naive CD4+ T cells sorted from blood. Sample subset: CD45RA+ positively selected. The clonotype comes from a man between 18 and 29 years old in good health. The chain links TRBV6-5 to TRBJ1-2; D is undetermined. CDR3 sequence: CASSDGYTF. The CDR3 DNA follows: TGTGCCAGCAGTGATGGCTACACCTTC.